This T cell receptor beta chain stems from a study of shared clonotypes between healthy human individuals. The method was immunoSEQ multiplex PCR; TCRdb's version includes in-frame clones alone and lacks a portion of them. Of roughly 2 million clones listed, 95% are singletons. The germline V and J ends were trimmed by 1 base and 7 bases, with 10 bases remaining between them. In germline, CDR1 is SGHNT, CDR2 YENEEA. The CDR3 runs to 13 residues. This chain uses TRBV11-3 with TRBJ1-1; TRBD1 might be the D (6 bases). The sample was naive CD4+ T cells sorted from blood. The subset here: CD45RA+ positively selected. This clonotype was obtained from a man aged 18 to 30 in good health. The CDR3, as DNA: TGTGCCAGCAGCTTAGGGACAGCTTATGAAGCTTTCTTT. Protein: CASSLGTAYEAFF.